This T cell receptor beta chain was sequenced in a study of blood T cell repertoires in COVID-19. Study details: COVID-19 samples, acute and convalescent, were from the United States, Italy and Spain. T cells, B-cell-depleted T cells, or PBMCs supplied cDNA or gDNA.

Per the original data handling: Amplification of reference gene primers provided the estimated nucleated cell counts. Libraries were prepared by immunoSEQ multiplex PCR; TCRdb keeps only in-frame clonotypes and omits some of them. V and J calls and clone size are copied from that table; D and trimming were computed from the DNA. The table has about 280,000 clones, around 88% seen once; the top ten hold about 2.2%. CDR1 is SEHNR, CDR2 FQNEAQ, per germline (reference sequence). The CDR3 is made up of 15 amino acids. Trimming took 3 bases from V and 0 from J; bases not matched to a gene: 5. What was sequenced was peripheral blood. The TCR sequence derives from a woman in her twenties or thirties who had recovered from COVID-19. J is TRBJ2-7 and V is TRBV7-9, with 7 bases lining up with TRBD1. CDR3 sequence reads: CASSFPRTGSYEQYF. The CDR3 DNA follows: TGTGCCAGCAGCTTCCCTAGGACAGGCTCCTACGAGCAGTACTTC.